The 23 T cell receptor beta chains in this list originate from one sample, sequenced in a study of blood T cell repertoires in COVID-19. The repertoire was sequenced with immunoSEQ multiplex PCR; TCRdb's copy has only in-frame clones and lacks some. The table lists some 300,000 clones, about 87% of them singletons. Sequencing input: peripheral blood. The source is a woman aged 25-40 years who had recovered from COVID-19.

On this clone: The sample has other DNA sequences that encode this CDR3 too. The chain carries TRBV12-3 or TRBV12-4 and TRBJ1-1, with 8 bases lining up with TRBD1. The CDR3 is 13 residues long. After removal of 7 bases from V and 5 bases from J, the junction contained 6 bases not matched to a gene. CDR3 residues: CASTLGQGTEAFF. The CDR3 DNA reads TGTGCCAGCACCCTAGGACAGGGAACTGAAGCTTTCTTT.

V usage is TRBV5-1 and J usage is TRBJ1-2; TRBD1 matches at 8 bases. Losses at the gene ends were 2 bases for V and 6 bases for J; bases not matched to a gene: 12. The CDR3 totals 16 residues. Germline CDR1 SGHRS, CDR2 YFSETQ. CDR3 coding DNA: TGCGCCAGCAGCTTAACTTCCACGGGACAGGTCCATGGCTACACCTTC. Translated, it gives CASSLTSTGQVHGYTF. The whole variable domain, remainder taken from reference TRBV5-1 and TRBJ1-2, is KAGVTQTPRYLIKTRGQQVTLSCSPISGHRSVSWYQQTPGQGLQFLFEYFSETQRNKGNFPGRFSGRQFSNSRSEMNVSTLELGDSALYLCASSLTSTGQVHGYTFGSGTRLTVV.

The DNA for the CDR3 is TGTGCCAGCAGCCAATATAGCGGTCATAGCAATCAGCCCCAGCATTTT. It yields the protein CASSQYSGHSNQPQHF. The chain is built from TRBV16 and TRBJ1-5, with no clear D. CDR3 size: 16 residues. Trimming took off 1 base at V and 0 bases at J, with 10 bases between the two ends. Germline CDR1 KGHSY, CDR2 FQNENV.

The chain links TRBV28 to TRBJ2-7; D is possibly TRBD1 (5 bases). The germline V gene has CDR1 MDHEN and CDR2 SYDVKM. The CDR3 runs to 15 residues. Trimming removed 6 bases at V and 2 bases at J, with 17 bases between. The CDR3 nucleotides read TGTGCCAGCAGACCGCGGACAACTGGAACCTACGAGCAGTACTTC. Its translation is CASRPRTTGTYEQYF.

This clone was counted once. The chain has TRBV4-1 and TRBJ1-4, with 7 bases that match TRBD1. There are 15 residues in the CDR3. Germline trimming cut 3 bases from V and 3 bases from J; bases unmatched to any gene: 4. Germline V CDR1 and CDR2: MGHRA, YSYEKL. The CDR3 spells CASSHRQGSNEKLFF. The CDR3, as DNA: TGCGCCAGCAGCCACCGACAGGGCTCTAATGAAAAACTGTTTTTT.

The chain links TRBV5-1 to TRBJ2-1, with a weak D call TRBD1 (6 bases). Trimming took 1 base from V and 6 from J, leaving 11 bases between them. CDR3 length: 14 residues. The germline gives CDR1 SGHRS, CDR2 YFSETQ. In nucleotides, the CDR3 is TGCGCCAGCAGCTTGAGAGCAGGGGTCAATGAGCAGTTCTTC. Protein: CASSLRAGVNEQFF.

CDR3 DNA sequence: TGTGCCAGCAGTTACTTCGGGGGGCGTGGGGCCAACGTCCTGACTTTC. Translated, it gives CASSYFGGRGANVLTF. The chain carries TRBV6-5 and TRBJ2-6; the D gene is possibly TRBD2 (7 bases). From germline, CDR1 is MNHEY and CDR2 SVGAGI. V lost 1 base to trimming and J lost 3 bases, with 10 bases between them. The CDR3 has 16 amino acids.

This clone was detected only a few times. CDR3 loop: CASSPEGPGLALPYEQYF. CDR3 coding DNA: TGTGCCAGCAGTCCGGAGGGACCGGGACTAGCTCTTCCCTACGAGCAGTACTTC. The genes are TRBV28 and TRBJ2-7; 9 positions agree with TRBD2. The V segment lost 5 bases and the J segment 2 bases; nucleotides outside the gene matches: 16. Germline loops: CDR1 MDHEN, CDR2 SYDVKM. There are 18 residues in the CDR3.

This rearrangement joins TRBV7-2 to TRBJ2-5, with 11 positions matching TRBD2. CDR3 length: 16 residues. V dropped 1 base and J dropped 1; count of bases not matched to a gene: 2. Germline V gene lookup returns CDR1 SGHTA and CDR2 FQGNSA. CDR3 amino acids: CASSLVAGGPQETQYF. The DNA for the CDR3 is TGTGCCAGCAGCTTAGTAGCGGGGGGGCCCCAAGAGACCCAGTACTTC.

In DNA, the CDR3 is TGTGCCAGCAGCTTTAACCACGCGGGGATCAGCACTGAAGCTTTCTTT. Amino acid sequence: CASSFNHAGISTEAFF. The rearrangement links TRBV7-2 to TRBJ1-1; D unclear. Germline V CDR1 and CDR2: SGHTA, FQGNSA. V was clipped by 3 bases and J by 4 bases, with 18 bases between them. The CDR3 consists of 16 residues.

The J gene is TRBJ1-3, the V gene TRBV7-9, with a tentative D call TRBD1 (5 bases). The V gene lost 2 bases and the J gene lost 0 bases, with 14 bases spanning the gap. The germline V gene has CDR1 SEHNR and CDR2 FQNEAQ (reference sequence). The CDR3 totals 17 residues. The DNA of the CDR3 is TGTGCCAGCAGCTTATATTTGGGGGGGAACTCTGGAAACACCATATATTTT. Its protein is CASSLYLGGNSGNTIYF.

The CDR3 protein is CASSLSGRAQPQHF. The CDR3 bases are TGTGCCAGCAGTTTATCGGGCAGGGCTCAGCCCCAGCATTTT. V and J are TRBV28 and TRBJ1-5; TRBD1 might be the D (5 bases). V was trimmed by 1 base and J by 6 bases, leaving 10 bases between them. This CDR3 contains 14 residues. Germline V gene data show CDR1 as MDHEN and CDR2 as SYDVKM.

The rearrangement joins TRBV3-1 (or the pseudogene TRBV3-2) to TRBJ1-1; D is undetermined. Germline-derived CDR1 and CDR2 are LGHDT and YNNKEL (reference sequence). Trimming pared 1 base from V and 2 bases from J, leaving 14 bases between. CDR3 length: 16 residues. CDR3 bases: TGTGCCAGCAGCCAAGCGGTTTTTCGGGGAAACACTGAAGCTTTCTTT. Protein sequence: CASSQAVFRGNTEAFF.

The chain employs TRBV9 and TRBJ2-7, with D maybe TRBD2 (5 bases). Trimming took off 0 bases at V and 0 bases at J, with 16 bases between the two ends. CDR3 length: 17 residues. Germline V CDR1 and CDR2: SGDLS, YYNGEE. The CDR3 region has the DNA TGTGCCAGCAGCGTAGATGAGGGCTCGGGGAGCTCCTACGAGCAGTACTTC. It translates to CASSVDEGSGSSYEQYF.

In this sample, this clone turned up once. CDR3 bases: TGTGCCAGTAGTATAGCGGCAGGGGTTCAGCCCCAGCATTTT. It is translated as CASSIAAGVQPQHF. The V and J genes are TRBV19 and TRBJ1-5; D perhaps matches TRBD1 (6 bases). Trimming shortened V by 1 base and J by 6 bases, and 10 bases separated the two germline ends. In germline, CDR1 is LNHDA, CDR2 SQIVND (reference sequence). The CDR3 has 14 amino acids. The full variable domain, completed using reference TRBV19 and TRBJ1-5, is DGGITQSPKYLFRKEGQNVTLSCEQNLNHDAMYWYRQDPGQGLRLIYYSQIVNDFQKGDIAEGYSVSREKKESFPLTVTSAQKNPTAFYLCASSIAAGVQPQHFGDGTRLSIL.

J is TRBJ1-5 and V is TRBV21-1; the table gives TRBD1 as D, unverified against the DNA. TRBV21-1 is a pseudogene segment. The CDR3 is 16 residues long. CDR3 loop: CASSIQGWALNQPQHF. The CDR3, as DNA: TGTGCCAGCAGCATTCAGGGGTGGGCCCTTAATCAGCCCCAGCATTTT.

This chain joins TRBV19 and TRBJ1-5, with a possible D match to TRBD1 (5 bases). CDR1 and CDR2 from the germline V gene are LNHDA and SQIVND (reference sequence). The CDR3 is 18 amino acids. V was trimmed by 6 bases and J by 2 bases, leaving 23 bases between them. The CDR3 protein is CASRQGGAPWGGNQPQHF. For the CDR3, the DNA is TGTGCCAGTAGGCAGGGCGGTGCACCCTGGGGTGGCAATCAGCCCCAGCATTTT.

This sequence joins TRBV30 and TRBJ1-3; D call uncertain. The CDR3 is made up of 13 amino acids. CDR1 is GTSNPN and CDR2 is SVGIG in the germline V gene (reference sequence). V gave up 2 bases and J gave up 2 bases, with 7 bases separating them. The CDR3 protein is CAWSWRTGNTIYF. CDR3 sequence (DNA): TGTGCCTGGAGTTGGCGGACTGGAAACACCATATATTTT.

The chain links TRBV4-1 to TRBJ1-5; D might be TRBD1 (6 bases). The CDR3 spans 16 residues. Germline-derived CDR1 and CDR2 are MGHRA and YSYEKL. V was shortened by 0 bases and J by 7 bases, with 16 bases between the two germline ends. CDR3 sequence (DNA): TGCGCCAGCAGCCAAGAGGGGACACGGATTTCCCAGCCCCAGCATTTT. It translates to CASSQEGTRISQPQHF.

The V call is TRBV27, the J call TRBJ2-7; D uncertain. Germline V CDR1 and CDR2: MNHEY, SMNVEV (reference sequence). The CDR3 loop spans 14 amino acids. The V end lost 0 bases, the J end lost 0 bases, and 6 bases lay between the germline ends. DNA of the CDR3: TGTGCCAGCAGTTTATCCTCTACCTCCTACGAGCAGTACTTC. It is translated as CASSLSSTSYEQYF.

The chain is built from TRBV9 and TRBJ2-7; 8 bases are shared with TRBD2. The V gene's germline CDR1 is SGDLS and CDR2 YYNGEE. The J segment lost 0 bases and the V segment lost 0 bases, leaving 2 bases of the junction unmatched. The CDR3 is 15 residues long. The DNA of the CDR3 is TGTGCCAGCAGCGTAGGCAGCGGGAGCTCCTACGAGCAGTACTTC. It specifies CASSVGSGSSYEQYF.

This clone has just a few counts. The chain carries TRBV30 and TRBJ1-1, with D maybe TRBD1 (6 bases). Per the germline V gene, CDR1 is GTSNPN and CDR2 is SVGIG (reference sequence). CDR3 length equals 13 residues. V was shortened by 3 bases and J by 3 bases, with 11 bases between the two germline ends. The CDR3 DNA follows: TGTGCCTGGAGGCGAACAGGGTACACTGAAGCTTTCTTT. This codes for CAWRRTGYTEAFF.

V usage is TRBV28 and J usage is TRBJ1-2, with TRBD1 matching over 7 bases. V dropped 4 bases and J dropped 5; count of bases not matched to a gene: 13. Germline CDR1 is MDHEN and CDR2 is SYDVKM. The CDR3 covers 16 residues. CDR3 sequence: CASSSLGRQGRYGYTF. The CDR3 DNA is TGTGCCAGCAGTTCACTAGGGCGACAGGGAAGATATGGCTACACCTTC.